The 28 T cell receptor beta chains reported below all come from one sample, sequenced in a study of T cell repertoires in cytomegalovirus infection. Via MiXCR, TCRdb re-called the reads, giving one row per CDR3 protein. The sample carries 550,000 to 700,000 distinct CDR3 sequences, 40% recorded once. Their target antigens are unknown. The specimen was cultured PBMCs, collected from culture after CMV antigen stimulation. Receptors originate from a human donor in good health (CMV status not recorded). Some clones in this sample may be carry-over from other donors' samples.

V is TRBV6-1 and J is TRBJ1-2, with D unclear. Trimming removed 2 bases from V and 8 bases from J, with 12 bases in between. This CDR3 is 13 amino acids long. Germline values: CDR1 MNHNS, CDR2 SASEGT. The CDR3 bases are TGTGCCAGCAGTGAATGGGGATTAGGGGGCTACACCTTC. The encoded protein is CASSEWGLGGYTF.

This clonotype was seen more than once but under ten times. The J gene is TRBJ2-7, the V gene TRBV15, with 10 positions matching TRBD2. The V and J ends lost 3 bases and 3 bases, in that order; junction bases with no gene match: 17. Germline V lookup: CDR1 LNHNV, CDR2 YYDKDF (reference sequence). This CDR3 spans 19 amino acids. The CDR3 here is CATSSHDPGTSEDNYEQYF. CDR3 nucleotide sequence: TGTGCCACCAGCAGCCATGACCCCGGGACTAGCGAGGATAACTACGAGCAGTACTTC.

This clonotype has just a few counts. The J gene is TRBJ1-5, the V gene TRBV7-9; no clear D gene. This CDR3 has 16 amino acids. Germline lookup yields CDR1 SEHNR and CDR2 FQNEAQ (reference sequence). Between the trimmed V and J ends, which lost 6 bases and 2 bases, there was a span of 17 bases. The CDR3 region is CASSPLGYSGNQPQHF. Written as DNA, the CDR3 is TGTGCCAGCAGTCCCCTTGGGTACAGCGGCAATCAGCCCCAGCATTTT.

This chain links TRBV12-3 or TRBV12-4 with TRBJ2-5; TRBD1 is a possible D gene (6 bases). This CDR3 comprises 13 residues. With 5 bases removed from V and 8 bases from J, the gap between germline ends came to 15 bases. The CDR3 spells CASSPLGGGTQYF. For the CDR3, the DNA is TGTGCCAGCAGTCCCCTAGGGGGTGGAACCCAGTACTTC.

The chain recombines TRBV14 with TRBJ2-5; a possible D gene is TRBD2 (6 bases). CDR1 and CDR2 (germline): SGHDN, FVKESK. The CDR3 sequence is 15 residues long. Trimming left V 0 bases short and J 1 base short, with 9 bases between. In DNA form, the CDR3 reads TGTGCCAGCAGCCAAGATGTGACTAGCCAAGAGACCCAGTACTTC. As protein: CASSQDVTSQETQYF. Full variable domain (missing parts from reference TRBV14 and TRBJ2-5): EAGVTQFPSHSVIEKGQTVTLRCDPISGHDNLYWYRRVMGKEIKFLLHFVKESKQDESGMPNNRFLAERTGGTYSTLKVQPAELEDSGVYFCASSQDVTSQETQYFGPGTRLLVL.

The rearrangement joins TRBV7-2 to TRBJ2-7; D is unresolved. The CDR3 is 14 amino acids. CDR1 and CDR2 from the germline V gene are SGHTA and FQGNSA. Deletions cut 5 bases from V and 3 bases from J, with 14 bases between. The CDR3 region has the DNA TGTGCCAGCAGCCATCAGTCCCCGAGCTACGAGCAGTACTTC. This translates into CASSHQSPSYEQYF.

This clonotype has just a few counts. The rearrangement uses TRBV6-1 and TRBJ2-7, with 9 nucleotides matching TRBD1. Germline V gene data show CDR1 as MNHNS and CDR2 as SASEGT. The CDR3 has 14 residues. V lost 4 bases to trimming and J lost 6 bases; unmatched junction nucleotides: 7. The CDR3 loop reads CASSGDRESLEQYF. As DNA, the CDR3 is TGTGCCAGCAGTGGGGACAGGGAGAGTCTCGAGCAGTACTTC.

This chain's CDR3 is CSASMSNEQFF. CDR3 bases: TGCAGTGCTAGTATGAGCAATGAGCAGTTCTTC. The chain recombines TRBV20-1 with TRBJ2-1; D is unresolved. Trimming pared 3 bases from V and 6 bases from J, leaving 6 bases between. The CDR3 sequence is 11 residues long. Germline CDR1 is DFQATT and CDR2 is SNEGSKA (reference sequence).

This clonotype was picked up a small number of times. CDR3 nucleotide sequence: TGTGCCAGCAGCCCAGGGGGCTCGCATGGCTACACCTTC. Its translation: CASSPGGSHGYTF. The V call is TRBV7-6, the J call TRBJ1-2; 8 positions match TRBD1. The CDR3 loop spans 13 amino acids. V dropped 5 bases and J dropped 6; count of bases not matched to a gene: 5. The germline V gene encodes CDR1 SGHVS and CDR2 FNYEAQ.

The chain has TRBV6-1 and TRBJ1-5; D gene uncertain. The CDR3 is 14 residues long. V lost 2 bases to trimming and J lost 6 bases, with 11 bases between them. From germline, CDR1 is MNHNS and CDR2 SASEGT. The DNA of the CDR3 is TGTGCCAGCAGTGAACCCCCCCCAAGTCAGCCCCAGCATTTT. Its translation is CASSEPPPSQPQHF.

The J gene is TRBJ2-1, the V gene TRBV7-8; no clear D gene. CDR3 length: 15 amino acids. Germline V CDR1 and CDR2: SGHVS, FQNEAQ. Trimming removed 1 base from V and 4 bases from J, with 11 bases in between. For the CDR3, the DNA is TGTGCCAGCAGCTTAGTTTCCCCAAGATACAATGAGCAGTTCTTC. It codes for CASSLVSPRYNEQFF.

The V gene is TRBV6-6, the J gene TRBJ1-1, with TRBD1 as a possible D gene (5 bases). V was trimmed by 2 bases and J by 3 bases, leaving 16 bases between them. The CDR3 extends over 16 amino acids. Germline CDR1 is MNHNY and CDR2 is SVGAGI (reference sequence). This CDR3 is CASSYPIGGVDTEAFF. The DNA for the CDR3 is TGTGCCAGCAGTTACCCAATAGGAGGGGTCGACACTGAAGCTTTCTTT.

This chain links TRBV10-3 with TRBJ2-6; perhaps D is TRBD1 or TRBD2 (5 bases each). Looked up from germline, CDR1 is ENHRY and CDR2 is SYGVKD. The CDR3 consists of 18 residues. Deletions cut 5 bases from V and 0 bases from J, with 17 bases between. In DNA form, the CDR3 reads TGTGCCATCAGTCCACGACGGGACGGAACCTCTGGGGCCAACGTCCTGACTTTC. Its translation: CAISPRRDGTSGANVLTF.

This clonotype was counted only a few times. V and J are TRBV6-2 or TRBV6-3 and TRBJ1-2, with D maybe TRBD1 (6 bases). The CDR3 sequence is 12 residues long. From germline, CDR1 is MNHEY and CDR2 SVGEGT. V lost 7 bases and J 7 bases, leaving 13 bases between the germline ends. CDR3 amino acids: CASMRQGIGYTF. The DNA of the CDR3 is TGTGCCAGCATGCGTCAGGGGATTGGCTACACCTTC.

The rearrangement uses TRBV6-1 and TRBJ1-1; TRBD1 aligns across 8 bases. Germline V gene data show CDR1 as MNHNS and CDR2 as SASEGT. The V segment lost 11 bases and the J segment 6 bases; nucleotides outside the gene matches: 5. CDR3 length equals 11 residues. In DNA form, the CDR3 reads TGTGCCGTACAGGGGGGGGCTGAAGCTTTCTTT. Translating it yields CAVQGGAEAFF.

This clonotype was counted a few times. This chain joins TRBV7-2 and TRBJ2-2; perhaps TRBD2 as D (6 bases). Germline CDR1 reads SGHTA; CDR2 reads FQGNSA. The length of the CDR3 is 13 residues. V was shortened by 5 bases and J by 8 bases, with 12 bases between the two germline ends. The CDR3 sequence: CASSHPGEGELFF. The DNA for the CDR3 is TGTGCCAGCAGCCACCCGGGGGAGGGGGAGCTGTTTTTT. Combining the CDR3 with reference TRBV7-2 and TRBJ2-2 gives the whole variable domain GAGVSQSPSNKVTEKGKDVELRCDPISGHTALYWYRQSLGQGLEFLIYFQGNSAPDKSGLPSDRFSAERTGGSVSTLTIQRTQQEDSAVYLCASSHPGEGELFFGEGSRLTVL.

The J gene is TRBJ1-1, the V gene TRBV7-9; 7 bases line up with TRBD1. Germline V gives CDR1 SEHNR, CDR2 FQNEAQ (reference sequence). Trimming cost V 5 bases and J 7 bases; bases outside gene matches: 4. The CDR3 length is 12 residues. Here the CDR3 DNA reads TGTGCCAGCAGCCTTGGGACAGTTGAAGCTTTCTTT. As protein: CASSLGTVEAFF.

J is TRBJ2-2 and V is TRBV5-5; D is unclear. The CDR3 extends over 12 amino acids. The ends were cut back, 4 bases at V and 7 bases at J, with 8 bases in the middle. Germline CDR1 reads SGHKS; CDR2 reads YYEKEE (reference sequence). The CDR3, as DNA: TGTGCCAGCAGCCCTGAGATCGGGGAGCTGTTTTTT. As protein: CASSPEIGELFF.

The chain couples TRBV5-1 to TRBJ2-3, with a possible D match to TRBD1 (5 bases). The CDR3 has 16 residues. Germline-derived CDR1 and CDR2 are SGHRS and YFSETQ. V lost 0 bases and J 0 bases, leaving 11 bases between the germline ends. CDR3: CASSLGQTTSTDTQYF. The CDR3 DNA is TGCGCCAGCAGCTTGGGACAGACCACTAGCACAGATACGCAGTATTTT. Using reference TRBV5-1 and TRBJ2-3 for the parts outside the CDR3, the full variable domain is KAGVTQTPRYLIKTRGQQVTLSCSPISGHRSVSWYQQTPGQGLQFLFEYFSETQRNKGNFPGRFSGRQFSNSRSEMNVSTLELGDSALYLCASSLGQTTSTDTQYFGPGTRLTVL.

V gene TRBV28 combines with J gene TRBJ1-5; D possibly corresponds to TRBD1 (5 bases). This CDR3 is built from 14 residues. Trimming cost V 5 bases and J 6 bases, with 14 bases left between them. In germline, CDR1 is MDHEN, CDR2 SYDVKM. DNA of the CDR3: TGTGCCAGCAGTGAGGTAAGGGGAGTTCAGCCCCAGCATTTT. Protein: CASSEVRGVQPQHF.

J is TRBJ2-3 and V is TRBV7-8; D unclear. The V gene lost 5 bases and the J gene lost 2 bases, with 11 bases spanning the gap. This CDR3 has 14 residues. Looked up from germline, CDR1 is SGHVS and CDR2 is FQNEAQ. The CDR3 nucleotides read TGTGCCAGCAGCCGTCAGACCCACACAGATACGCAGTATTTT. It encodes CASSRQTHTDTQYF.

The chain uses TRBV20-1 and TRBJ2-7, with 10 bases that match TRBD2. V was pared by 4 bases and J by 3 bases, with 6 bases of the junction left unmatched. CDR1 DFQATT and CDR2 SNEGSKA come from the germline V gene (reference sequence). The CDR3 extends over 14 amino acids. The DNA of the CDR3 is TGCAGTGCTAAAACTAGCGGGAAGATCTACGAGCAGTACTTC. It codes for CSAKTSGKIYEQYF.

The rearrangement uses TRBV7-8 and TRBJ1-2; D is possibly TRBD1 (5 bases). The CDR3 extends over 16 amino acids. With 5 bases removed from V and 7 bases from J, the gap between germline ends came to 23 bases. Germline V gives CDR1 SGHVS, CDR2 FQNEAQ. The CDR3 DNA reads as TGTGCCAGCAGCCGAGGAGGGGCCGCTGCGGATAGTGGCTACACCTTC. Protein: CASSRGGAAADSGYTF.

V usage is TRBV27 and J usage is TRBJ2-5, with TRBD2 identical over 8 bases. Unmatched junction bases numbered 7, after V lost 7 bases and J lost 6 bases. From germline, CDR1 is MNHEY and CDR2 SMNVEV (reference sequence). The CDR3 length is 13 residues. As DNA, the CDR3 is TGTGCCAGCACCCGGAGCGGGGGACAGACCCAGTACTTC. It is translated as CASTRSGGQTQYF.

This chain joins TRBV5-4 and TRBJ1-1; maybe TRBD1 (5 bases). This CDR3 region has 15 residues. Germline V gene sequence: CDR1 SGHNT, CDR2 YYREEE (reference sequence). Trimming removed 0 bases at V and 5 bases at J, with 14 bases between. The CDR3 reads CASSLGPRVKTEAFF. The CDR3 region has the DNA TGTGCCAGCAGCTTGGGTCCCAGGGTAAAGACTGAAGCTTTCTTT. The full variable domain, with the rest looked up from reference TRBV5-4 and TRBJ1-1, is ETGVTQSPTHLIKTRGQQVTLRCSSQSGHNTVSWYQQALGQGPQFIFQYYREEENGRGNFPPRFSGLQFPNYSSELNVNALELDDSALYLCASSLGPRVKTEAFFGQGTRLTVV.

The V and J genes are TRBV11-2 and TRBJ2-5, with 11 bases aligning to TRBD2. J lost 5 bases, V lost 5 bases, and 7 bases had no gene match. This CDR3 region has 15 residues. The germline gives CDR1 SGHAT, CDR2 FQNNGV. Written as DNA, the CDR3 is TGTGCCAGCAGCCAACTAGCGGGAGTAGGGGAGACCCAGTACTTC. Amino acid sequence: CASSQLAGVGETQYF.

This clonotype was seen a handful of times. The chain combines TRBV2 with TRBJ2-1; D remains ambiguous. Germline V gene lookup returns CDR1 SNHLY and CDR2 FYNNEI. V lost 3 bases and J 3 bases, leaving 6 bases between the germline ends. The CDR3 runs to 13 residues. CDR3 DNA: TGTGCCAGCAGTGACCGGTACTACAATGAGCAGTTCTTC. Its protein is CASSDRYYNEQFF.

Many counts were recorded for this clonotype. This chain joins TRBV7-2 and TRBJ2-3; the D is unclear. CDR1 is SGHTA, CDR2 FQGNSA, per germline. CDR3 length equals 14 residues. V was trimmed by 5 bases and J by 4 bases, leaving 13 bases between them. The DNA for the CDR3 is TGTGCCAGCAGCCCGGCATGGTGGGCAGATACGCAGTATTTT. Translating gives CASSPAWWADTQYF.